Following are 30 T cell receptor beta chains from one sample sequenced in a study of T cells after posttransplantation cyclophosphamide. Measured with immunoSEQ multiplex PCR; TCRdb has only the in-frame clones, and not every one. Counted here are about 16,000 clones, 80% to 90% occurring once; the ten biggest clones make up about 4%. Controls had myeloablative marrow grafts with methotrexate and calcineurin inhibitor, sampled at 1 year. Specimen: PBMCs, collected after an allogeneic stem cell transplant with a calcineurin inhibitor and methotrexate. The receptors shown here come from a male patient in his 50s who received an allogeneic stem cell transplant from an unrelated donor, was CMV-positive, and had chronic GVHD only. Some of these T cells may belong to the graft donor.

The CDR3 DNA reads TGTGCCAGCAGCACCAGCCGGTCGGGCAATGAGCAGTTCTTC. Its protein is CASSTSRSGNEQFF. The chain employs TRBV13 and TRBJ2-1, with D unresolved. The CDR3 consists of 14 residues. V lost 5 bases to trimming and J lost 6 bases, with 14 bases between them. Germline V gives CDR1 PRHDT, CDR2 FYEKMQ (reference sequence).

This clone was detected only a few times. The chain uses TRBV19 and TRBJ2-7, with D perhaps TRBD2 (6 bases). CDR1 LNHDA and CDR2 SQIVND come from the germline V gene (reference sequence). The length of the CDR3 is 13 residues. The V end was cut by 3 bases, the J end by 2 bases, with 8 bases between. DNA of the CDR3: TGTGCCAGTAGTATGGCGGGAACCTACGAGCAGTACTTC. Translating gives CASSMAGTYEQYF. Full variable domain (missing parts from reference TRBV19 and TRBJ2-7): DGGITQSPKYLFRKEGQNVTLSCEQNLNHDAMYWYRQDPGQGLRLIYYSQIVNDFQKGDIAEGYSVSREKKESFPLTVTSAQKNPTAFYLCASSMAGTYEQYFGPGTRLTVT.

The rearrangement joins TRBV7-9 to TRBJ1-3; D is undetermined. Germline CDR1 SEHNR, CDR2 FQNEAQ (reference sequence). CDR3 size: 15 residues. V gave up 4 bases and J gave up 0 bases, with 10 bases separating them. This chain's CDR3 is CASSSTVDSGNTIYF. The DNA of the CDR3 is TGTGCCAGCAGCTCTACAGTTGACTCTGGAAACACCATATATTTT.

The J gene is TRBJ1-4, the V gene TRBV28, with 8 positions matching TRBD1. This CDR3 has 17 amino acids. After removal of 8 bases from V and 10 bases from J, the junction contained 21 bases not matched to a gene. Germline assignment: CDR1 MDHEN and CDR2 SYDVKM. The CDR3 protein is CASSSGGGMGGLGKLFF. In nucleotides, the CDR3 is TGTGCCAGCTCCTCAGGGGGCGGGATGGGCGGCCTTGGAAAACTGTTTTTT.

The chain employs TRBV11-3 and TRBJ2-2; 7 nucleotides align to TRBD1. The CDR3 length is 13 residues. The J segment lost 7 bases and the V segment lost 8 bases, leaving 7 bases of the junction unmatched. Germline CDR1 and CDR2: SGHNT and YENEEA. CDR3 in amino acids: CASGPTGYGELFF. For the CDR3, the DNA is TGTGCCAGCGGCCCGACAGGGTACGGGGAGCTGTTTTTT.

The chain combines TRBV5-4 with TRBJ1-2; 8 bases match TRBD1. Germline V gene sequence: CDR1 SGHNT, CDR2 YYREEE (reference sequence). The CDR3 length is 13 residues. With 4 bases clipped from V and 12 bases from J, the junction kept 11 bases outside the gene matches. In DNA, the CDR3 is TGTGCCAGCAGCAGCCGGGACAGGATATCGGACACCTTC. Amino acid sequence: CASSSRDRISDTF.

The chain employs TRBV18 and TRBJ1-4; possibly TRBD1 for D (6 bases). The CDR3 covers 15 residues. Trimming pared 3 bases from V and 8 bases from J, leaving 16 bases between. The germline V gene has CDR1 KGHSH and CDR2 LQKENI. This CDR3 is CASSPRGASGEKLFF. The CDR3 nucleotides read TGTGCCAGCTCACCTCGGGGGGCCTCGGGAGAAAAACTGTTTTTT. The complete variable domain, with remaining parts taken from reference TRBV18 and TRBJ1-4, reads NAGVMQNPRHLVRRRGQEARLRCSPMKGHSHVYWYRQLPEEGLKFMVYLQKENIIDESGMPKERFSAEFPKEGPSILRIQQVVRGDSAAYFCASSPRGASGEKLFFGSGTQLSVL.

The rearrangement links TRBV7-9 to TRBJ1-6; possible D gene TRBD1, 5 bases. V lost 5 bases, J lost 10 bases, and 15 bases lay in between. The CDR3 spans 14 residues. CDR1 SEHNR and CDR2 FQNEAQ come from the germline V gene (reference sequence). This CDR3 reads CASSPGQRDSPLHF. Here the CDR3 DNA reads TGTGCCAGCAGCCCGGGGCAGCGGGACTCACCCCTCCACTTT.

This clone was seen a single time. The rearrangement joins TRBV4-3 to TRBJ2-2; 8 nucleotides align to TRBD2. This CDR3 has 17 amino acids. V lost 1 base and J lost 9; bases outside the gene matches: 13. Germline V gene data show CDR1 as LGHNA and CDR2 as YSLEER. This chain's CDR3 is CASSQVRVREVLRELFF. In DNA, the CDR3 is TGCGCCAGCAGCCAAGTGCGGGTGCGGGAGGTCCTCCGGGAGCTGTTTTTT.

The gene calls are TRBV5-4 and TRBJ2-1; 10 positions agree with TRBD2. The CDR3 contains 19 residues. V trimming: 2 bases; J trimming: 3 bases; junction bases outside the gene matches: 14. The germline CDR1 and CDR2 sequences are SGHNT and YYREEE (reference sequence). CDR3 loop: CASSFTSGALRALYNEQFF. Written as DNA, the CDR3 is TGTGCCAGCAGCTTTACTAGCGGGGCCCTACGGGCCCTCTACAATGAGCAGTTCTTC.

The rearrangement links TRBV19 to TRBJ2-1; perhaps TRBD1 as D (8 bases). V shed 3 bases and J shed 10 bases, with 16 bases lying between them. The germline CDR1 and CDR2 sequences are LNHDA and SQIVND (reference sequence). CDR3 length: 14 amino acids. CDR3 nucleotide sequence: TGTGCCAGTAGTATCACCAGCGGGACAGGAGAGCAGTTCTTC. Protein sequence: CASSITSGTGEQFF. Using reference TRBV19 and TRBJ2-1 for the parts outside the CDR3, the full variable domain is DGGITQSPKYLFRKEGQNVTLSCEQNLNHDAMYWYRQDPGQGLRLIYYSQIVNDFQKGDIAEGYSVSREKKESFPLTVTSAQKNPTAFYLCASSITSGTGEQFFGPGTRLTVL.

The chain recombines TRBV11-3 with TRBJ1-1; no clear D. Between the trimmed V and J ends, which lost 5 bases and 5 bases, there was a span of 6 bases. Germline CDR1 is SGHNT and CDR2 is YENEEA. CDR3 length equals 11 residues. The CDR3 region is CASSAGTEAFF. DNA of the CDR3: TGTGCCAGCAGCGCCGGGACTGAAGCTTTCTTT.

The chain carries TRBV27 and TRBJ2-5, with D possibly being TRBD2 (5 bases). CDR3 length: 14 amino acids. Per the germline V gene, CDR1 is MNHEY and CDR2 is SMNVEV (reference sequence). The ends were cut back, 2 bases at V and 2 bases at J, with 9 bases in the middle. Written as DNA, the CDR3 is TGTGCCAGCAGTTTAGAGGGCAGACAAGAGACCCAGTACTTC. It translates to CASSLEGRQETQYF.

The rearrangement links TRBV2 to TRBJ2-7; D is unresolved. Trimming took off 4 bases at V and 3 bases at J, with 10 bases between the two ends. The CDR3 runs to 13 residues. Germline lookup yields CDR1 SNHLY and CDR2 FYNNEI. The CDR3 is CASSAGFNYEQYF. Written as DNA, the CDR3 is TGTGCCAGCAGTGCCGGGTTTAACTACGAGCAGTACTTC. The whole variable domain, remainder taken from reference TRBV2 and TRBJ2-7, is EPEVTQTPSHQVTQMGQEVILRCVPISNHLYFYWYRQILGQKVEFLVSFYNNEISEKSEIFDDQFSVERPDGSNFTLKIRSTKLEDSAMYFCASSAGFNYEQYFGPGTRLTVT.

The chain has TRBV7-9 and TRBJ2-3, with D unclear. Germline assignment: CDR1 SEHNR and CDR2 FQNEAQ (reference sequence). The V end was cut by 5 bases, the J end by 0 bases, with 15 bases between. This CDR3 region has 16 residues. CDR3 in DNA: TGTGCCAGCAGCCTCGAAGAGAGATCTAGCACAGATACGCAGTATTTT. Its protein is CASSLEERSSTDTQYF.

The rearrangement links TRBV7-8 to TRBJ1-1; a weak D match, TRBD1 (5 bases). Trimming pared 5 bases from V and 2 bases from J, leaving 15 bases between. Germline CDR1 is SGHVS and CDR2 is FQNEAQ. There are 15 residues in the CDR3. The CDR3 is CASSPTTTENTEAFF. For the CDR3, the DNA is TGTGCCAGCAGCCCCACGACGACAGAAAACACTGAAGCTTTCTTT.

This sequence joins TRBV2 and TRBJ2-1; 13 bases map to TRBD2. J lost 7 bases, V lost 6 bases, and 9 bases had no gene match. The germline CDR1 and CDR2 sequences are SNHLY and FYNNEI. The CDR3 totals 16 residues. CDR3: CASRAGLAGPGNEQFF. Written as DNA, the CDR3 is TGTGCCAGCAGGGCGGGACTAGCGGGGCCAGGGAATGAGCAGTTCTTC.

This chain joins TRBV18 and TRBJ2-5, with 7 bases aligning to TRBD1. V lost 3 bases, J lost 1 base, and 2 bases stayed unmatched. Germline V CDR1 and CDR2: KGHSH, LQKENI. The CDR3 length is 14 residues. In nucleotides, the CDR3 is TGTGCCAGCTCACCTAGGACAGGCCAAGAGACCCAGTACTTC. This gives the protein CASSPRTGQETQYF.

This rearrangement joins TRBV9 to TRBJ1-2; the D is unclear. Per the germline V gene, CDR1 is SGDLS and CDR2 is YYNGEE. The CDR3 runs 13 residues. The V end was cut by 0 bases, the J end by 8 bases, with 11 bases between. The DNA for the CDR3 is TGTGCCAGCAGCGTAGTGGACTCAATAGGCTACACCTTC. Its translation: CASSVVDSIGYTF.

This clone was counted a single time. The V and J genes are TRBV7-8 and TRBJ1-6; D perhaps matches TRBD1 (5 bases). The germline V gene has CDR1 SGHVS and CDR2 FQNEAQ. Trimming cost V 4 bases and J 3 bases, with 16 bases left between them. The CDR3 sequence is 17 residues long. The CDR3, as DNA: TGTGCCAGCAGCTCCCTGGGGGGGGTAGACTATAATTCACCCCTCCACTTT. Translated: CASSSLGGVDYNSPLHF.

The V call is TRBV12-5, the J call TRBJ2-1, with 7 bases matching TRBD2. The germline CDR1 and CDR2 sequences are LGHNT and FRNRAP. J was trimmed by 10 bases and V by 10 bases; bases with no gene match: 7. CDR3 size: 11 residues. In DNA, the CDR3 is TGTGCTACCCTAAGGGGACTAGAGCAGTTCTTC. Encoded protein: CATLRGLEQFF.

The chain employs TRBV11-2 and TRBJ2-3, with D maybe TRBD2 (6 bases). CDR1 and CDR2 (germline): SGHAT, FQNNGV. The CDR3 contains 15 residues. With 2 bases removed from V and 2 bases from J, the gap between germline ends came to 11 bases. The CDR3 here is CASSLTSTYTDTQYF. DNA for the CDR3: TGTGCCAGCAGCTTAACTAGCACCTACACAGATACGCAGTATTTT.

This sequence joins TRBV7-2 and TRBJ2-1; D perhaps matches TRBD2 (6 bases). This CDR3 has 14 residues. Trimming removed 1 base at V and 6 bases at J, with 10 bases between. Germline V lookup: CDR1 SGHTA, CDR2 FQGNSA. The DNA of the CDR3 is TGTGCCAGCAGCTTAGTCTACGGGGGCAATGAGCAGTTCTTC. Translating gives CASSLVYGGNEQFF.

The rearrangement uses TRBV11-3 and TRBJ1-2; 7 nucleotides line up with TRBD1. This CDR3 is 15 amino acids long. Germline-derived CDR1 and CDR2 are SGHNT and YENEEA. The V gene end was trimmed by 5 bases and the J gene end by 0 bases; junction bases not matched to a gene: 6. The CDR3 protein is CASSPRGQPNYGYTF. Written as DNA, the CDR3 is TGTGCCAGCAGCCCACGGGGACAGCCTAACTATGGCTACACCTTC.

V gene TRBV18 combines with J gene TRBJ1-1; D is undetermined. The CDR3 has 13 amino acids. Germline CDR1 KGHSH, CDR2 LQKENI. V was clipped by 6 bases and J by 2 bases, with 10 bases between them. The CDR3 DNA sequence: TGTGCCAGCTCCCAAGCGGTTAACACTGAAGCTTTCTTT. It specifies CASSQAVNTEAFF.

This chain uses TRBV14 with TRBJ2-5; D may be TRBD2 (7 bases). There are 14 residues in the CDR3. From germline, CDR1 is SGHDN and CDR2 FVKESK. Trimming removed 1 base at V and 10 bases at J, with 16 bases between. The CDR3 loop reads CASSQVDGEGDQYF. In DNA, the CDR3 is TGTGCCAGCAGCCAAGTCGACGGGGAGGGGGACCAGTACTTC.

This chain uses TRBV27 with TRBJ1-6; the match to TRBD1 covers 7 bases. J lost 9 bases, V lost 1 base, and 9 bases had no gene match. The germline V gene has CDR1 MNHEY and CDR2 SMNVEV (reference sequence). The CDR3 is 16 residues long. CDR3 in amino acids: CASSLYGQVFFSPLHF. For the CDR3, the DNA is TGTGCCAGCAGTTTATACGGACAGGTTTTCTTTTCACCCCTCCACTTT.

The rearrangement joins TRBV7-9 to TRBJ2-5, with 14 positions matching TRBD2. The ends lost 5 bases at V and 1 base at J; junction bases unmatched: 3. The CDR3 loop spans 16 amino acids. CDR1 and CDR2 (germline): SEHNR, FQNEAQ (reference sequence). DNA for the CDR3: TGTGCCAGCAGCCGGACTAGCGGGGGGACCCAAGAGACCCAGTACTTC. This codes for CASSRTSGGTQETQYF.

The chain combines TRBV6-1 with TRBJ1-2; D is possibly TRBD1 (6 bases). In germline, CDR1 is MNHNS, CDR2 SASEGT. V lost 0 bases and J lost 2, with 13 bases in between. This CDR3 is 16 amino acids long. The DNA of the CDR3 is TGTGCCAGCAGTGAAGCTGGACCAGGACAGAACTATGGCTACACCTTC. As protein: CASSEAGPGQNYGYTF.

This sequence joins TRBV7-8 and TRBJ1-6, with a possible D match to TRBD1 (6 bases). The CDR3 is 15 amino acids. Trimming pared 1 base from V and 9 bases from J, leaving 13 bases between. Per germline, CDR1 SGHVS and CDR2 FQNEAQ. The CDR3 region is CASSLEDSSTSPLHF. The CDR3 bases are TGTGCCAGCAGCTTAGAGGACAGTTCTACTTCACCCCTCCACTTT.